Following are 8 T cell receptor beta chains from one sample sequenced in a study of lymphopenia after photon versus proton radiotherapy. The data were produced by immunoSEQ multiplex PCR, yet TCRdb's version contains in-frame clones alone and is incomplete. Of tens of thousands of clones in the sample, 75% to 90% were seen once. The material sequenced was peripheral blood, taken from a patient treated with proton-based radiotherapy. These receptors were taken from a man aged 80 or over with esophageal cancer.

The rearrangement joins TRBV2 to TRBJ2-7; the match to TRBD1 covers 9 bases. V was clipped by 10 bases and J by 6 bases; unmatched bases: 10. The germline V gene has CDR1 SNHLY and CDR2 FYNNEI. The CDR3 is made up of 13 amino acids. The CDR3 DNA reads as TGTGCCATCGCCGGGACAGGGTCACCCGAGCAGTACTTC. Amino acid sequence: CAIAGTGSPEQYF.

The chain links TRBV9 to TRBJ1-1; TRBD1 agrees at 8 bases. The V gene end was trimmed by 4 bases and the J gene end by 4 bases; junction bases not matched to a gene: 6. The CDR3 extends over 14 amino acids. Per germline, CDR1 SGDLS and CDR2 YYNGEE. Here the CDR3 DNA reads TGTGCCAGCAGCCTCCAACAGGGGGGCACTGAAGCTTTCTTT. It specifies CASSLQQGGTEAFF.

This chain joins TRBV9 and TRBJ2-1, with TRBD2 matching over 16 bases. V was pared by 3 bases and J by 0 bases, with 3 bases of the junction left unmatched. CDR3 length: 18 residues. Germline loops: CDR1 SGDLS, CDR2 YYNGEE. For the CDR3, the DNA is TGTGCCAGCAGCGGTGGGACTAGCGGGAGGGGCTCCTACAATGAGCAGTTCTTC. It translates to CASSGGTSGRGSYNEQFF.

This clone has only one observation. The V call is TRBV5-8, the J call TRBJ2-7; D perhaps matches TRBD2 (6 bases). V was shortened by 1 base and J by 0 bases, with 11 bases between the two germline ends. CDR1 SGHTS and CDR2 YDEGEE come from the germline V gene. The CDR3 has 15 amino acids. Here the CDR3 reads CASSLTPGSSYEQYF. DNA of the CDR3: TGTGCCAGCAGCTTGACCCCCGGGAGCTCCTACGAGCAGTACTTC.

The chain links TRBV9 to TRBJ2-1; D uncertain. Germline-derived CDR1 and CDR2 are SGDLS and YYNGEE. This CDR3 comprises 16 residues. Trimming shortened V by 4 bases and J by 2 bases, and 16 bases separated the two germline ends. For the CDR3, the DNA is TGTGCCAGCAGCTCAGAGCTAACGTCCGCCTACAATGAGCAGTTCTTC. Translating gives CASSSELTSAYNEQFF.

A single count supports this clone. This rearrangement joins TRBV9 to TRBJ1-2; 9 nucleotides match TRBD1. Trimming took 1 base from V and 2 from J; bases not matched to a gene: 3. The CDR3 extends over 15 amino acids. Germline V CDR1 and CDR2: SGDLS, YYNGEE. The CDR3 DNA reads TGTGCCAGCAGCGTAAACAGGGGGCGCAACTATGGCTACACCTTC. Amino acid sequence: CASSVNRGRNYGYTF.

The chain links TRBV9 to TRBJ2-1, with D perhaps matching TRBD2 (5 bases). Germline CDR1 SGDLS, CDR2 YYNGEE. The CDR3 extends over 13 amino acids. Deletions cut 2 bases from V and 5 bases from J, with 8 bases between. This CDR3 reads CASSVDYHNEQFF. The CDR3 DNA is TGTGCCAGCAGCGTCGACTACCACAATGAGCAGTTCTTC.

V and J are TRBV4-3 and TRBJ2-2; D is possibly TRBD1 (5 bases). The germline V gene has CDR1 LGHNA and CDR2 YSLEER. V lost 1 base, J lost 4 bases, and 10 bases lay in between. This CDR3 has 15 residues. CDR3 region: CASSQGRGGTGELFF. CDR3 sequence (DNA): TGCGCCAGCAGCCAAGGAAGGGGTGGCACCGGGGAGCTGTTTTTT.